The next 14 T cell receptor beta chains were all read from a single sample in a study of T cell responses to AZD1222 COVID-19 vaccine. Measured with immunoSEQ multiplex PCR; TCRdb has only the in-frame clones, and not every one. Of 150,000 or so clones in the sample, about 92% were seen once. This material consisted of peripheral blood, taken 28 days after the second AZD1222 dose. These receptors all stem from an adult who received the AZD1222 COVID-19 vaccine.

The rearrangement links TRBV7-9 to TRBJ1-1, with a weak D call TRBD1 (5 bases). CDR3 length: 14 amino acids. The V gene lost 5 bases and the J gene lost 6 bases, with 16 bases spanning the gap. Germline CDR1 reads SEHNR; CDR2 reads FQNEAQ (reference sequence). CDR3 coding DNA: TGTGCCAGCAGCACCCGGACCGGGGGGTCTGAAGCTTTCTTT. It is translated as CASSTRTGGSEAFF.

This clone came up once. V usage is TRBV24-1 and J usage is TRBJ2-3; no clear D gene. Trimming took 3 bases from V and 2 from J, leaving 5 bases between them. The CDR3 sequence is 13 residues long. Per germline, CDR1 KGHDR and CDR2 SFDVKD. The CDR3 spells CATSDLNTDTQYF. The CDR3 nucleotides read TGTGCCACCAGTGATCTAAACACAGATACGCAGTATTTT.

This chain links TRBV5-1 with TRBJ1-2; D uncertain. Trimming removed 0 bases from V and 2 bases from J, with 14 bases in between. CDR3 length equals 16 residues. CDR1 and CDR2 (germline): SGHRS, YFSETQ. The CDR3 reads CASSLVASSGNYGYTF. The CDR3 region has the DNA TGCGCCAGCAGCTTGGTAGCCTCTTCTGGGAACTATGGCTACACCTTC.

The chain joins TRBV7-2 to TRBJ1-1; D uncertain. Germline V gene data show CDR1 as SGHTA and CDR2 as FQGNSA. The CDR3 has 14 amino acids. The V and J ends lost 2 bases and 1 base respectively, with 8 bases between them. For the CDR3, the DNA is TGTGCCAGCAGCTTAAGGTTGTCGAACACTGAAGCTTTCTTT. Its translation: CASSLRLSNTEAFF. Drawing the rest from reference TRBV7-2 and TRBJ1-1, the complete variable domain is GAGVSQSPSNKVTEKGKDVELRCDPISGHTALYWYRQSLGQGLEFLIYFQGNSAPDKSGLPSDRFSAERTGGSVSTLTIQRTQQEDSAVYLCASSLRLSNTEAFFGQGTRLTVV.

This CDR3 is CASGQGFTEAFF. The CDR3 region has the DNA TGCGCCAGCGGACAGGGTTTCACTGAAGCTTTCTTT. The rearrangement links TRBV5-1 to TRBJ1-1, with 8 bases matching TRBD1. Unmatched junction bases numbered 3, after V lost 7 bases and J lost 4 bases. CDR3 size: 12 residues. Germline V gene lookup returns CDR1 SGHRS and CDR2 YFSETQ. Combining the CDR3 with reference TRBV5-1 and TRBJ1-1 gives the whole variable domain KAGVTQTPRYLIKTRGQQVTLSCSPISGHRSVSWYQQTPGQGLQFLFEYFSETQRNKGNFPGRFSGRQFSNSRSEMNVSTLELGDSALYLCASGQGFTEAFFGQGTRLTVV.

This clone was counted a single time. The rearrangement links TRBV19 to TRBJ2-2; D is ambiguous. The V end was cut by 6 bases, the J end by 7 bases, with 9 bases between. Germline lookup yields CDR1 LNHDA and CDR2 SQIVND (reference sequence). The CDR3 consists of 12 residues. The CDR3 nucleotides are TGTGCCAGTAGCAAGGGTGGCGGGGAGCTGTTTTTT. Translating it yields CASSKGGGELFF. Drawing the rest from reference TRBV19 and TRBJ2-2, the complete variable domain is DGGITQSPKYLFRKEGQNVTLSCEQNLNHDAMYWYRQDPGQGLRLIYYSQIVNDFQKGDIAEGYSVSREKKESFPLTVTSAQKNPTAFYLCASSKGGGELFFGEGSRLTVL.

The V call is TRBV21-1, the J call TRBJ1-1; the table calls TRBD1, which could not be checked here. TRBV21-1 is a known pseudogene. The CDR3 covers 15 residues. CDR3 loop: CASSTGPRENTEAFF. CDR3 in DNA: TGTGCCAGCAGCACAGGGCCGCGAGAGAACACTGAAGCTTTCTTT.

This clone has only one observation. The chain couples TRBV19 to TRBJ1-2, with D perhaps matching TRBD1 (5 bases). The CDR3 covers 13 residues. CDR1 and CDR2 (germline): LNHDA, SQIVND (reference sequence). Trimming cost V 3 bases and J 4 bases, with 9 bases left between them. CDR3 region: CASSITGRYGYTF. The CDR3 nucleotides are TGTGCCAGTAGTATTACAGGACGCTATGGCTACACCTTC.

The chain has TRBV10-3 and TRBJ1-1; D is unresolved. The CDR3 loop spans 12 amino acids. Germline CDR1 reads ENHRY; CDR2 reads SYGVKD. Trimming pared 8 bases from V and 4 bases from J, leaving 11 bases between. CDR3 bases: TGTGCCATCGGGTCGGGGTCCACTGAAGCTTTCTTT. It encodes CAIGSGSTEAFF.

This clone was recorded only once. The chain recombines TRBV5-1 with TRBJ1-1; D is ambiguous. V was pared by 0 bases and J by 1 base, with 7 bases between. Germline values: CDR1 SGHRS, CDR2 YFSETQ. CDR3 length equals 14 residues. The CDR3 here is CASSLGMGNTEAFF. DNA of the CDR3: TGCGCCAGCAGCTTGGGTATGGGGAACACTGAAGCTTTCTTT.

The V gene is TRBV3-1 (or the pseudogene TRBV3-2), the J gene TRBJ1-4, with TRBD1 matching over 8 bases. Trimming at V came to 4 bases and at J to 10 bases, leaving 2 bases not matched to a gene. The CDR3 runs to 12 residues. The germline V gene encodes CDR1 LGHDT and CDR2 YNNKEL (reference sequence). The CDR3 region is CASSRGQVKLFF. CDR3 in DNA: TGTGCCAGCAGCCGGGGACAGGTAAAACTGTTTTTT.

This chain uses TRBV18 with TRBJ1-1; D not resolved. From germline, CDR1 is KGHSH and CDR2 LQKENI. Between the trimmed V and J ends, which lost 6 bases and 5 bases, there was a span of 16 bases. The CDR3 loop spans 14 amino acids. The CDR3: CASSSTGKDTEAFF. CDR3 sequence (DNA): TGTGCCAGCTCCTCGACCGGGAAGGATACTGAAGCTTTCTTT.

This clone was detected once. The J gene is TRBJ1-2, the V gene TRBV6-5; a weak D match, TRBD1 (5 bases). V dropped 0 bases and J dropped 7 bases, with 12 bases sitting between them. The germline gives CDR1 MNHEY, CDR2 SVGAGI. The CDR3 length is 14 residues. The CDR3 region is CASSYSAGLTGYTF. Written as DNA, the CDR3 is TGTGCCAGCAGTTACTCAGCAGGGCTCACTGGCTACACCTTC.

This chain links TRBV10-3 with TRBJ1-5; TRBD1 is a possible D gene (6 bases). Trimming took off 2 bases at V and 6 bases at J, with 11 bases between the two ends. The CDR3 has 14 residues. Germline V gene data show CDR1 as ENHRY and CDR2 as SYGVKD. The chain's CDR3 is CAISELRGSQPQHF. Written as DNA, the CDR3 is TGTGCCATCAGTGAGCTCAGGGGTAGTCAGCCCCAGCATTTT.